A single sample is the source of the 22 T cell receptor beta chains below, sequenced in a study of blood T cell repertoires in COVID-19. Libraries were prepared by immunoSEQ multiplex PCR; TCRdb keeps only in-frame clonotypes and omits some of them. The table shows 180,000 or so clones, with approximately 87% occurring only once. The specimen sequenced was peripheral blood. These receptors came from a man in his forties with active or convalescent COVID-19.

This chain's CDR3 is CASSQGTRTNYGYTF. Written as DNA, the CDR3 is TGTGCCAGCAGCCAGGGAACACGGACTAACTATGGCTACACCTTC. The chain employs TRBV6-6 and TRBJ1-2; tentatively, D is TRBD1 (5 bases). The V gene's germline CDR1 is MNHNY and CDR2 SVGAGI (reference sequence). V shed 6 bases and J shed 0 bases, with 14 bases lying between them. The CDR3 length is 15 residues.

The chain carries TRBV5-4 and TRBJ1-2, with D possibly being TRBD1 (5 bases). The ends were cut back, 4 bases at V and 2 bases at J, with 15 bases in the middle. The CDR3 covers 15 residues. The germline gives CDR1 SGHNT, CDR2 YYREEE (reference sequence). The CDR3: CASSQTGGLNYGYTF. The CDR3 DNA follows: TGTGCCAGCAGCCAAACAGGAGGGTTGAACTATGGCTACACCTTC.

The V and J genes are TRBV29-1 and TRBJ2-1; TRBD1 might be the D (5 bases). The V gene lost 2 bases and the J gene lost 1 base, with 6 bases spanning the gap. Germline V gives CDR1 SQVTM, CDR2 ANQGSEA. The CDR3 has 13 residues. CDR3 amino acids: CSVERQSYNEQFF. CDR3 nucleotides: TGCAGCGTTGAAAGACAGTCCTACAATGAGCAGTTCTTC.

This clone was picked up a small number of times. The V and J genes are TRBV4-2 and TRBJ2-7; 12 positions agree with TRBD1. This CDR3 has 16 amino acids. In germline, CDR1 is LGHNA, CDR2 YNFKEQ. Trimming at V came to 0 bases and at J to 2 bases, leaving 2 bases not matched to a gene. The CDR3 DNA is TGTGCCAGCAGCCAAGATGGGACAGGGGGCGCCTACGAGCAGTACTTC. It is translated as CASSQDGTGGAYEQYF.

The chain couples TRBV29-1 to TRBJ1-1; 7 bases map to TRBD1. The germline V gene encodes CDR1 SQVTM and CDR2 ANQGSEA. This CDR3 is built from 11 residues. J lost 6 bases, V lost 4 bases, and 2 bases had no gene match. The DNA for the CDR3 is TGCAGCGTTGGTGGGACAGCTGAAGCTTTCTTT. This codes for CSVGGTAEAFF.

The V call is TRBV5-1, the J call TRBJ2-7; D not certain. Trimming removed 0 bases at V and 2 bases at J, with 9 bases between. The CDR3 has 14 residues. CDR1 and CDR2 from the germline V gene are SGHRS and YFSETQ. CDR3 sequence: CASSLAGLTYEQYF. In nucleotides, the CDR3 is TGCGCCAGCAGCTTGGCAGGATTAACCTACGAGCAGTACTTC.

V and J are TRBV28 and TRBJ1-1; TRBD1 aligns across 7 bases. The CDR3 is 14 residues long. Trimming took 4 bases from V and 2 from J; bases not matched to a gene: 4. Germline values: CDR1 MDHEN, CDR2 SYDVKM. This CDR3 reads CASSWGQINTEAFF. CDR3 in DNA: TGTGCCAGCAGTTGGGGACAGATAAACACTGAAGCTTTCTTT.

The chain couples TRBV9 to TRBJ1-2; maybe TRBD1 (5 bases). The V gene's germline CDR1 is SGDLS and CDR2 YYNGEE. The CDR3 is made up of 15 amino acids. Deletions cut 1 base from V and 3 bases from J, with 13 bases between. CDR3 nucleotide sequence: TGTGCCAGCAGCGTAACCCCGGGACTCGACTATGGCTACACCTTC. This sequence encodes CASSVTPGLDYGYTF. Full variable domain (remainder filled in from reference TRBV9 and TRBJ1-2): DSGVTQTPKHLITATGQRVTLRCSPRSGDLSVYWYQQSLDQGLQFLIQYYNGEERAKGNILERFSAQQFPDLHSELNLSSLELGDSALYFCASSVTPGLDYGYTFGSGTRLTVV.

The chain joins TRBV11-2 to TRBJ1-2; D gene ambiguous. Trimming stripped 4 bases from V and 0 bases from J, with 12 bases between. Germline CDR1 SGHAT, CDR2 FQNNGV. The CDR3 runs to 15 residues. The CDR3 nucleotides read TGTGCCAGCAGCTCGCGGCAGTTGACTAACTATGGCTACACCTTC. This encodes CASSSRQLTNYGYTF.

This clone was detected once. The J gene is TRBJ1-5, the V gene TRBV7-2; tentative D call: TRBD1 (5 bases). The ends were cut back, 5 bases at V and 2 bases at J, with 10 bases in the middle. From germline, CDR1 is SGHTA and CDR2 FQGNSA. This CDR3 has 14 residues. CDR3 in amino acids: CASSQQGGNQPQHF. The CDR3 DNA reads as TGTGCCAGCAGCCAGCAGGGCGGCAATCAGCCCCAGCATTTT.

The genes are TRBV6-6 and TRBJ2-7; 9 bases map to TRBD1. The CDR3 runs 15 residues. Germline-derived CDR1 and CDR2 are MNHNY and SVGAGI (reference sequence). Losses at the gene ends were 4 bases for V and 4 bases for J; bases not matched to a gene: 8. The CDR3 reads CASSSAGTGTYEQYF. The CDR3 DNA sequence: TGTGCCAGCAGTTCGGCCGGGACAGGGACGTACGAGCAGTACTTC.

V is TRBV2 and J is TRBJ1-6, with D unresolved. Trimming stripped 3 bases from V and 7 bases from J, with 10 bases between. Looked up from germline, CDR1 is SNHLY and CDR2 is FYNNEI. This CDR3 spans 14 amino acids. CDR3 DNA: TGTGCCAGCAGTGAGTCAGCGAGGAATTCACCCCTCCACTTT. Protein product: CASSESARNSPLHF.

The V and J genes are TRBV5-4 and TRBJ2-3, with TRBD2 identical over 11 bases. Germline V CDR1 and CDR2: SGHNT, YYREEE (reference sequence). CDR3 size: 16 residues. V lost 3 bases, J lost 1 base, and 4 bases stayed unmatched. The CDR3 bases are TGTGCCAGCAGCTCTGGGACTAGCGGAGGCACAGATACGCAGTATTTT. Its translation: CASSSGTSGGTDTQYF.

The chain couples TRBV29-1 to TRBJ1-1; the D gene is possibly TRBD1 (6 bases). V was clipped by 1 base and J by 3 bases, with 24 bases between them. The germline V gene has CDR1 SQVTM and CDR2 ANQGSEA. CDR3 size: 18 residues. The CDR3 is CSVEASDRFYQGDTEAFF. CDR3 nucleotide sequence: TGCAGCGTTGAAGCTTCCGACAGGTTCTATCAAGGGGACACTGAAGCTTTCTTT.

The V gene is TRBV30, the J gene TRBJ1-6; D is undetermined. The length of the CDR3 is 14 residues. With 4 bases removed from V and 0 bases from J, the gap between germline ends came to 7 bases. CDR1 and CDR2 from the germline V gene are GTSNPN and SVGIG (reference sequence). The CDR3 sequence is CAWNAVSYNSPLHF. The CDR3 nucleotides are TGTGCCTGGAATGCAGTCTCCTATAATTCACCCCTCCACTTT. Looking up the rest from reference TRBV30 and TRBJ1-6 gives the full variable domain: SQTIHQWPATLVQPVGSPLSLECTVEGTSNPNLYWYRQAAGRGLQLLFYSVGIGQISSEVPQNLSASRPQDRQFILSSKKLLLSDSGFYLCAWNAVSYNSPLHFGNGTRLTVT.

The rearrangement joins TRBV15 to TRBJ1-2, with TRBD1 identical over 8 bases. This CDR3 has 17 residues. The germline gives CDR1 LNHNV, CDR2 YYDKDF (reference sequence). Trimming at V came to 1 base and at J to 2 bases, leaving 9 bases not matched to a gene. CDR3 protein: CATSRGLGTGENYGYTF. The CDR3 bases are TGTGCCACCAGCAGAGGTCTAGGGACAGGAGAGAACTATGGCTACACCTTC.

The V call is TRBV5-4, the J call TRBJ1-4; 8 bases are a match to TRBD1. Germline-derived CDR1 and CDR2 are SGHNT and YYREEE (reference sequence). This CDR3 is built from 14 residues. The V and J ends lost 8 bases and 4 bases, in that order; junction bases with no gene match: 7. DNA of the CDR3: TGTGCCAGTTCACTGACAGGGGATAATGAAAAACTGTTTTTT. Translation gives CASSLTGDNEKLFF. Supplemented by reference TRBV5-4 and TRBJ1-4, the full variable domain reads ETGVTQSPTHLIKTRGQQVTLRCSSQSGHNTVSWYQQALGQGPQFIFQYYREEENGRGNFPPRFSGLQFPNYSSELNVNALELDDSALYLCASSLTGDNEKLFFGSGTQLSVL.

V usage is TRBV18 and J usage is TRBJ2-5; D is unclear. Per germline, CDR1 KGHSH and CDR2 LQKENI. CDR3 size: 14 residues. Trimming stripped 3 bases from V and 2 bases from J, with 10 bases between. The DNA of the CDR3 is TGTGCCAGCTCACCGTCCGGTCCACAAGAGACCCAGTACTTC. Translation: CASSPSGPQETQYF. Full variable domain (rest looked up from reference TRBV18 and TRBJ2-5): NAGVMQNPRHLVRRRGQEARLRCSPMKGHSHVYWYRQLPEEGLKFMVYLQKENIIDESGMPKERFSAEFPKEGPSILRIQQVVRGDSAAYFCASSPSGPQETQYFGPGTRLLVL.

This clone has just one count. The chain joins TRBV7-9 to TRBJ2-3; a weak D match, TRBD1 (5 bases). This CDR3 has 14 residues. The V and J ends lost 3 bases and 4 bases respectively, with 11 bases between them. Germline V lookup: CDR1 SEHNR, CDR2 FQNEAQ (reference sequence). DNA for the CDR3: TGTGCCAGCAGCTTCCCCCCAGGGCCAGATACGCAGTATTTT. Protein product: CASSFPPGPDTQYF.

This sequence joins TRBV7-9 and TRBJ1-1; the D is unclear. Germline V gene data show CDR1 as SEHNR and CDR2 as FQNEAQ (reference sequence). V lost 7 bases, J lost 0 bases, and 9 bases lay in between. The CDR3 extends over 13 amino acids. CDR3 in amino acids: CASNPTVNTEAFF. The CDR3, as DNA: TGTGCCAGCAATCCCACGGTGAACACTGAAGCTTTCTTT.

The CDR3 region has the DNA TGTGCCAGCAGCCGATACGGGACAGGAATTAATAATGAGCAGTTCTTC. Its translation: CASSRYGTGINNEQFF. The V gene is TRBV4-2, the J gene TRBJ2-1; the match to TRBD1 covers 8 bases. This CDR3 region has 16 residues. Germline V CDR1 and CDR2: LGHNA, YNFKEQ. V was pared by 4 bases and J by 7 bases, with 12 bases of the junction left unmatched.

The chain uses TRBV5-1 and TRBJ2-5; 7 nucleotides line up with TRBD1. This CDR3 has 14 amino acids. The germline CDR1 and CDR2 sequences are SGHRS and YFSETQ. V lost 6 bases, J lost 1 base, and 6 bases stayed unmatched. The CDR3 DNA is TGCGCCAGCACCTGGGGACAGCTCCAAGAGACCCAGTACTTC. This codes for CASTWGQLQETQYF.